This T cell receptor (beta chain) is from a study of blood T cell repertoires in COVID-19 (dated by TCRdb to 2018 to 2021). Some background on the complete study: Samples covering the acute and convalescent phases of COVID-19 were provided by collaborators in the United States, Italy and Spain. Samples came from the ongoing ImmuneRACE study (first 160 participants) plus 1,254 subjects from 6 global collaborators. Where available, HLA class I and class II types were taken from metadata supplied by the sample provider and were not determined by assay-based typing. Deeply sampled blood TCRbeta repertoires from subjects exposed to, actively infected with, or recovered from COVID-19 were included in the dataset. Nearly every sample came with metadata listing a de-identified subject ID, COVID-19 status, age in years and sex. The repertoires were made available in a free public database intended to serve as a resource for research on the immune response to SARS-CoV-2. The material from the prospective study consisted of cDNA or gDNA derived from T cells, B-cell-depleted T cells, or PBMCs. The paper's findings and limits, for the study overall: The quantity of clinical and demographic metadata differed by source and by participant and was supplied without curation.

Each collaborating institution followed its own protocols to collect whole blood in K2EDTA tubes. For TCRbeta analysis, collaborator samples were shipped as frozen whole blood, as isolated PBMCs, or as DNA extracted from either sample type. TCRbeta CDR3 regions were amplified from genomic DNA by means of the immunoSEQ Assay, a bias-controlled multiplex PCR. The published analysis was carried out like this. Nucleated cell counts per sample were estimated from amplification of reference gene primers within the assay. To quantify the absolute abundance of each unique TCRbeta CDR3 rearrangement, sequence reads were collapsed and filtered. Productive Simpson clonality was computed per sample as the square root of Simpson's diversity index over productive rearrangements. Not all clones reach the TCRdb copy of this immuneACCESS table, which keeps in-frame sequences only. Checked studies attribute under half of the gap to unresolved V genes and leave the rest unexplained. V and J calls and clone size are as listed in that table; D and trimming were resolved from the DNA. This sample has approximately 220,000 clones in its table, and 82% of those were observed once. The ten largest clones add up to about 4.8% of the sample.

On this clone itself: Its cognate antigen has yet to be identified. Base-call qualities are not available, and no considerably larger clone is one nucleotide away.

Cut back by 0 bases and 11 bases, the V and J ends lie 14 bases apart. The germline V gene (reference sequence) provides CDR1 MNHEY and CDR2 SMNVEV. The CDR3 goes from the cysteine to the phenylalanine over 15 residues. Only the CDR3 portion is preserved as DNA: 45 bases, with reading frame beginning at the first base. The sequence is built from TRBV27 and TRBJ1-6; the D gene cannot be resolved reliably. The sequenced material came from peripheral blood. The TCR sequence derives from a woman in her 70s with acute or convalescent COVID-19. CDR3 sequence: CASSLSRNNATPLHF. At the DNA level, the sequence is TGTGCCAGCAGTTTATCGCGGAACAACGCGACACCCCTCCACTTT.